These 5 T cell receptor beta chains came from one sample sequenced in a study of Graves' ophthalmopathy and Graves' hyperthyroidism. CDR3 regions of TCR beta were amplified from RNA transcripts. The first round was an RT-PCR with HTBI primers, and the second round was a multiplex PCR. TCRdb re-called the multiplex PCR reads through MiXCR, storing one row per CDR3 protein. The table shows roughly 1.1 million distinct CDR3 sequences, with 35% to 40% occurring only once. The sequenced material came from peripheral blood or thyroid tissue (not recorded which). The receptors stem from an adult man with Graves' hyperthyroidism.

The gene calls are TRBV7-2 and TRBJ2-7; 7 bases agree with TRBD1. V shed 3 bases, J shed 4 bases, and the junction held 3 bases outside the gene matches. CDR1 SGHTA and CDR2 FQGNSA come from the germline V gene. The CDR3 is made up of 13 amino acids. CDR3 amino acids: CASSFTGEYEQYF. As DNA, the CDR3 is TGTGCCAGCAGCTTTACAGGGGAATACGAGCAGTACTTC.

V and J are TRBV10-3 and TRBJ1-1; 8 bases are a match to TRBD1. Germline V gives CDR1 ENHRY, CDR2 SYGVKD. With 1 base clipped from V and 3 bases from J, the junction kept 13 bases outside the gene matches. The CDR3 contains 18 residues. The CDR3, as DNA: TGTGCCATCAGTGAGTTTTGGGCAGGGGGCGTGCGGGACACTGAAGCTTTCTTT. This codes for CAISEFWAGGVRDTEAFF.

The CDR3 spells CASSLYEGTGVETQYF. The CDR3 DNA follows: TGTGCCAGCAGCTTATACGAGGGGACAGGGGTTGAGACCCAGTACTTC. The chain employs TRBV7-8 and TRBJ2-5, with 10 bases identical to TRBD1. The CDR3 covers 16 residues. CDR1 SGHVS and CDR2 FQNEAQ come from the germline V gene. V lost 2 bases to trimming and J lost 5 bases; unmatched junction nucleotides: 8.

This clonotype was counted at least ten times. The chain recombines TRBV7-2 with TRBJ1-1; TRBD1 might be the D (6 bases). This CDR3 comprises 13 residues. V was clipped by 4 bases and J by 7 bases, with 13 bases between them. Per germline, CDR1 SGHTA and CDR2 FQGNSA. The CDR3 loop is CASSYRQADEAFF. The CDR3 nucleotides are TGTGCCAGCAGCTACAGACAGGCGGATGAAGCTTTCTTT.

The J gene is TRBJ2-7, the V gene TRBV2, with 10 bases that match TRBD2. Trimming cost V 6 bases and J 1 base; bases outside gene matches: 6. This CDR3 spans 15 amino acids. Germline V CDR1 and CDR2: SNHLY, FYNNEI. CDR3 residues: CASSGLADRSYEQYF. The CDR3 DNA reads TGTGCCAGCAGCGGACTAGCGGACCGGTCCTACGAGCAGTACTTC. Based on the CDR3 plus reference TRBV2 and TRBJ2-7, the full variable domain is EPEVTQTPSHQVTQMGQEVILRCVPISNHLYFYWYRQILGQKVEFLVSFYNNEISEKSEIFDDQFSVERPDGSNFTLKIRSTKLEDSAMYFCASSGLADRSYEQYFGPGTRLTVT.